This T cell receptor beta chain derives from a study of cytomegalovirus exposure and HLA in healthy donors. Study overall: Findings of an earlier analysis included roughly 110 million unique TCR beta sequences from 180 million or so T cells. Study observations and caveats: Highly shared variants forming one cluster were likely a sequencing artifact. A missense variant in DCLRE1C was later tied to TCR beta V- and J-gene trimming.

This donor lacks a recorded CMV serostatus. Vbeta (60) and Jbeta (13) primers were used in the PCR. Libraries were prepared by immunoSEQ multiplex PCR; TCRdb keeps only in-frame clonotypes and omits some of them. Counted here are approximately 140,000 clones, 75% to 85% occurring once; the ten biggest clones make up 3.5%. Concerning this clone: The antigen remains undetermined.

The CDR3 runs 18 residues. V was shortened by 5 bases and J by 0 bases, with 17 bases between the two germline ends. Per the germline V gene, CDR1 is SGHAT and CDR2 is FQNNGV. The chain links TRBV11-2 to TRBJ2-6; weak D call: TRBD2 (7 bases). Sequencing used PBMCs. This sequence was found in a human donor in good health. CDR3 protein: CASSLRRGASSGANVLTF. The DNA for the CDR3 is TGTGCCAGCAGCCTAAGACGGGGGGCTAGCTCTGGGGCCAACGTCCTGACTTTC.